This TCR beta chain was captured in a study of cytotoxic CD8 clonotypes in ibrutinib-treated CLL. Across the study: Per sample, productive templates averaged around 260,000 and productive rearrangements averaged 94,082.

The V end lost 7 bases, the J end lost 3 bases, and 19 bases lay between the germline ends. The CDR3 covers 15 residues. Germline loops: CDR1 MNHEY, CDR2 SMNVEV (reference sequence). Repertoires were generated with immunoSEQ multiplex PCR, while TCRdb's copy carries only in-frame clones and drops some. This sample yields tens of thousands of clones, of which roughly three quarters are seen a single time; 10% belongs to the top ten. The TCR comes from a human donor with chronic lymphocytic leukemia. V and J are TRBV27 and TRBJ2-7; D is undetermined. The sample here was PBMCs, taken at disease progression, from a patient treated with ibrutinib. In DNA form, the CDR3 reads TGTGCCAGCACTCTATCGGCAGGTTTGTTCTACGAGCAGTACTTC. Its protein product is CASTLSAGLFYEQYF.